This T cell receptor beta chain is drawn from a study of T cells in Graves' hyperthyroidism and ophthalmopathy. A word on this clonotype: No conserved phenylalanine or tryptophan is present at the end of the CDR3, so a read error is the likely explanation. It is unclear where the CDR3 begins or ends on the DNA, so no DNA is shown, and the CDR3 is as TCRdb lists it.

It was RNA transcripts that yielded the amplified TCR beta CDR3 regions. Initially, a first-round RT-PCR of the TCR CDR3 employed the HTBI primer set. TCRdb independently ran MiXCR on the multiplex PCR reads; one entry per CDR3 protein. The table has roughly 100,000 distinct CDR3 sequences, 45% to 50% seen once; the top ten hold about 26%. Absence of ophthalmopathy progression within 18 months defined stable Graves' hyperthyroidism. The sequencing sample was made of blood. The origin of this receptor is a man aged 35 to 55 with Graves' hyperthyroidism.

CDR3 residues: CASSRYSTDTQYL. The chain links TRBV7-9 to TRBJ2-3. Looked up from germline, CDR1 is SEHNR and CDR2 is FQNEAQ (reference sequence). Termini included, the CDR3 measures 13 amino acids.